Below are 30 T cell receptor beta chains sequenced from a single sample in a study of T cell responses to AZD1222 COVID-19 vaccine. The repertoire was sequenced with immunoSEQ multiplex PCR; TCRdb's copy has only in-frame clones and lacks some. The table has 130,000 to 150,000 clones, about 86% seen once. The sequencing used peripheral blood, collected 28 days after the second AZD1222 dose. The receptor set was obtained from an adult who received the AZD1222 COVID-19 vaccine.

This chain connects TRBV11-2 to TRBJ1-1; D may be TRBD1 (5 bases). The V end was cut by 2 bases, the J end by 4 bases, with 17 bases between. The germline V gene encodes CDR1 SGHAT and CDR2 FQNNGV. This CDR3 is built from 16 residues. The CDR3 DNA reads TGTGCCAGCAGCTTACCTCTTGACTTGGGGGGCACTGAAGCTTTCTTT. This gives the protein CASSLPLDLGGTEAFF.

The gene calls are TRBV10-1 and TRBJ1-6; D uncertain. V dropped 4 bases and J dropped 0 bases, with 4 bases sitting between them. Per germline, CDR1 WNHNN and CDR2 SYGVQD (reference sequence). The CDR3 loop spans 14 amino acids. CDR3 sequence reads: CASSGGSYNSPLHF. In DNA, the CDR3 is TGCGCCAGCAGTGGGGGCTCCTATAATTCACCCCTCCACTTT.

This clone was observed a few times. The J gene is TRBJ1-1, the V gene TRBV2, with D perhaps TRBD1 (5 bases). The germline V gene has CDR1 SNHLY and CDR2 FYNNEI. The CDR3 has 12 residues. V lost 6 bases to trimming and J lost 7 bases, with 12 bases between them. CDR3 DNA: TGTGCCAGCAGGTCGGACACCTATGAAGCTTTCTTT. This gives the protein CASRSDTYEAFF.

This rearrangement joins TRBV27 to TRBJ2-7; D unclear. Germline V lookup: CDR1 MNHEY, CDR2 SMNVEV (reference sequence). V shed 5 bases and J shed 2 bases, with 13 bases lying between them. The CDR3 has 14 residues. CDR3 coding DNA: TGTGCCAGCAGTCCTCGCCGGTTGACCTACGAGCAGTACTTC. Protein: CASSPRRLTYEQYF.

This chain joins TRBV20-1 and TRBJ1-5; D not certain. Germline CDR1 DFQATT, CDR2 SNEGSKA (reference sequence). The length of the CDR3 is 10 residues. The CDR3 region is CSALGQPQHF. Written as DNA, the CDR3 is TGCAGCGCGCTAGGCCAGCCCCAGCATTTT.

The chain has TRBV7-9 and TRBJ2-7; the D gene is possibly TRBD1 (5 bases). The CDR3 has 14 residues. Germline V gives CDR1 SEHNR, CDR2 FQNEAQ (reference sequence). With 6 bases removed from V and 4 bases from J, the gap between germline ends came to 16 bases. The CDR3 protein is CASSPGSGLYEQYF. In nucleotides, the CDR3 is TGTGCCAGCAGTCCAGGGTCCGGCCTGTACGAGCAGTACTTC.

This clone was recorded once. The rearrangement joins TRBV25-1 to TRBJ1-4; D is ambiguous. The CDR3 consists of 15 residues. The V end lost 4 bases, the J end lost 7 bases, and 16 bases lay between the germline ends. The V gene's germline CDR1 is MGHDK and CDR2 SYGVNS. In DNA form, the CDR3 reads TGTGCCAGCAGTGCCATGTTAAGTTATAGTGAAAAACTGTTTTTT. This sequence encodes CASSAMLSYSEKLFF.

The CDR3 DNA follows: TGTGCCAGCTCACAGACAGGGGCCGATGAAAAACTGTTTTTT. Translated, it gives CASSQTGADEKLFF. The rearrangement links TRBV18 to TRBJ1-4; 8 nucleotides agree with TRBD1. Trimming removed 4 bases from V and 6 bases from J; junction bases left unmatched: 4. The CDR3 is 14 amino acids. Germline V CDR1 and CDR2: KGHSH, LQKENI.

CDR3 coding DNA: TGCGCCAGCAGTGCCACGGACAGGGGAAAAGCTTTCTTT. This codes for CASSATDRGKAFF. V is TRBV10-1 and J is TRBJ1-1; 9 bases map to TRBD1. Germline V gene data show CDR1 as WNHNN and CDR2 as SYGVQD (reference sequence). Trimming cost V 4 bases and J 9 bases; bases outside gene matches: 6. The CDR3 has 13 residues.

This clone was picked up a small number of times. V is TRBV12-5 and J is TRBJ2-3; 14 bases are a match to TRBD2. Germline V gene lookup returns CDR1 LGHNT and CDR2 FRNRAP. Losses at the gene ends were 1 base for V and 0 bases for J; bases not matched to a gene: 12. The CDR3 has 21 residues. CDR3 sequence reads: CASGLALPRLAGGPSTDTQYF. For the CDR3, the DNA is TGTGCTAGTGGTTTGGCCCTCCCGAGACTAGCGGGAGGGCCGAGCACAGATACGCAGTATTTT. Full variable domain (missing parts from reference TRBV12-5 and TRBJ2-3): DARVTQTPRHKVTEMGQEVTMRCQPILGHNTVFWYRQTMMQGLELLAYFRNRAPLDDSGMPKDRFSAEMPDATLATLKIQPSEPRDSAVYFCASGLALPRLAGGPSTDTQYFGPGTRLTVL.

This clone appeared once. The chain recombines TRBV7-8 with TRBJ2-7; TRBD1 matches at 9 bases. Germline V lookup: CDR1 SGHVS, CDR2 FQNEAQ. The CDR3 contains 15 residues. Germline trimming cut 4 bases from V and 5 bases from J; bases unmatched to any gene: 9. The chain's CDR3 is CASSSQQGAKDEQYF. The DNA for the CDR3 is TGTGCCAGCAGCTCACAACAGGGGGCGAAAGACGAGCAGTACTTC. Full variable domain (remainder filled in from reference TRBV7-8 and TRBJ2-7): GAGVSQSPRYKVAKRGQDVALRCDPISGHVSLFWYQQALGQGPEFLTYFQNEAQLDKSGLPSDRFFAERPEGSVSTLKIQRTQQEDSAVYLCASSSQQGAKDEQYFGPGTRLTVT.

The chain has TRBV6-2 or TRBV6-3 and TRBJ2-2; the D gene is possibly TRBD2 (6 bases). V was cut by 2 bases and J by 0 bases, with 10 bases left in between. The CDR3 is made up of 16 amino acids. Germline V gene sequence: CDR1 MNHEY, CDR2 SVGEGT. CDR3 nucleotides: TGTGCCAGCAGTTACCGTCGGGGGACGAACACCGGGGAGCTGTTTTTT. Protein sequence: CASSYRRGTNTGELFF.

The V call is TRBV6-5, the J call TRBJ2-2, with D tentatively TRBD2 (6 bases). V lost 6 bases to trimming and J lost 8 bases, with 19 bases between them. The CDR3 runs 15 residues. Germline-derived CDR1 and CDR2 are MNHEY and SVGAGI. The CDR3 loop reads CASRPRGGVVGELFF. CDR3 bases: TGTGCCAGCAGGCCGCGGGGCGGTGTGGTTGGGGAGCTGTTTTTT.

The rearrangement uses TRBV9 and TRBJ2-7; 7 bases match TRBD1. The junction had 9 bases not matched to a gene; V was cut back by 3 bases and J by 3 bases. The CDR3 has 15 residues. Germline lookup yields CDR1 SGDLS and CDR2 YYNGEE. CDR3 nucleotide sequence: TGTGCCAGCAGCGCCACTCCGACAGGGATCTACGAGCAGTACTTC. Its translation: CASSATPTGIYEQYF.

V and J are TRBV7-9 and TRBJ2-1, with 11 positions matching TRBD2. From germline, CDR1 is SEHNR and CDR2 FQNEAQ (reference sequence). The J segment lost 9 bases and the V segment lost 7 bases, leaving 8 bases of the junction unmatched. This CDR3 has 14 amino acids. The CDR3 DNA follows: TGTGCCAGCACCCTGACTAGCGGGGAATCTGAGCAGTTCTTC. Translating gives CASTLTSGESEQFF.

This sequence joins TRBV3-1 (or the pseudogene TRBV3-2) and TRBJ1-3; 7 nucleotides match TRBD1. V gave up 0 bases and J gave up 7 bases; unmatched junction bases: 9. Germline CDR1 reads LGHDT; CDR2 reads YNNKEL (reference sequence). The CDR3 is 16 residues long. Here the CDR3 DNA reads TGTGCCAGCAGCCAAGATGCAACAGGGGTCAGGAACACCATATATTTT. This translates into CASSQDATGVRNTIYF.

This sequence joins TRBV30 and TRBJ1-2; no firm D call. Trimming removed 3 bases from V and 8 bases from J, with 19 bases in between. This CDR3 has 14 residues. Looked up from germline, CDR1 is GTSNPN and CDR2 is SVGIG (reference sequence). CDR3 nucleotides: TGTGCCTGGAGCTCCCTAGGACGGAGGTCAGGCTACACCTTC. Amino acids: CAWSSLGRRSGYTF.

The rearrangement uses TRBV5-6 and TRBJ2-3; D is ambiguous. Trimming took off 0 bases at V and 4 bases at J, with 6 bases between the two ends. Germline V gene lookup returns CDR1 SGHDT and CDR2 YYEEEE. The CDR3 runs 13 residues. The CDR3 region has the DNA TGTGCCAGCAGCTTGGGACTTTCAGATACGCAGTATTTT. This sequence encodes CASSLGLSDTQYF.

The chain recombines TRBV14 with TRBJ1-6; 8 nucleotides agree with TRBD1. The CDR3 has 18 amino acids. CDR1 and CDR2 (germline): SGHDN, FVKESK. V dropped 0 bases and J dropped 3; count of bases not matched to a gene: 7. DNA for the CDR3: TGTGCCAGCAGCCAAGACTTTTTCACAGGGGGCTATAATTCACCCCTCCACTTT. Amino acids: CASSQDFFTGGYNSPLHF.

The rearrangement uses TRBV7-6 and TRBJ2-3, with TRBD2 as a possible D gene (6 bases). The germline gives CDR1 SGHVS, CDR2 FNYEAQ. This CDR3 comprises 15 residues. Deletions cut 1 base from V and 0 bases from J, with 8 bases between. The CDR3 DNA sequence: TGTGCCAGCAGCTTAGGGGGGGAGAGCACAGATACGCAGTATTTT. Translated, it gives CASSLGGESTDTQYF.

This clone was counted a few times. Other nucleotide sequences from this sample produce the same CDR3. The CDR3, as DNA: TGTGCCAGCAGCCCCGACAGGAACTATGGCTACACCTTC. The encoded protein is CASSPDRNYGYTF. The chain employs TRBV5-4 and TRBJ1-2; the D gene is possibly TRBD1 (6 bases). This CDR3 contains 13 residues. V lost 4 bases, J lost 2 bases, and 9 bases lay in between. Germline V gives CDR1 SGHNT, CDR2 YYREEE (reference sequence).

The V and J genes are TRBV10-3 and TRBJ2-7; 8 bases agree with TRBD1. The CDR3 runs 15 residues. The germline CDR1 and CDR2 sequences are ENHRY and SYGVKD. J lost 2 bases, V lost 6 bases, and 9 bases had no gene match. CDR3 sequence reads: CAISLTGDSTYEQYF. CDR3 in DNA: TGTGCCATCAGCCTGACAGGGGACTCGACCTACGAGCAGTACTTC.

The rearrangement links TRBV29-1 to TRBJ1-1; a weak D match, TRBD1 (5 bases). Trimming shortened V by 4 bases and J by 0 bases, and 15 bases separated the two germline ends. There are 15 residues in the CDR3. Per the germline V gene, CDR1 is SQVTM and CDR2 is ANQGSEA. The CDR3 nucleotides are TGCAGCGTTGGCGGGGCAGGGATGGTGAACACTGAAGCTTTCTTT. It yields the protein CSVGGAGMVNTEAFF.

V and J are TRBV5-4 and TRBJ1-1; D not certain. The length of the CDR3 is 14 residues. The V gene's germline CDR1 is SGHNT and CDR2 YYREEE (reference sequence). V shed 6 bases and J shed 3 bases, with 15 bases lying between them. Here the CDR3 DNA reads TGTGCCAGCAACCGAAGGGATTCGGACACTGAAGCTTTCTTT. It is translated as CASNRRDSDTEAFF.

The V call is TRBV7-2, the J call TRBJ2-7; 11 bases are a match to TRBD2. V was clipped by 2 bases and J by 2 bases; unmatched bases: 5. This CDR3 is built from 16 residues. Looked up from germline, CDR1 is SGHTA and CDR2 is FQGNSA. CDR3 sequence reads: CASSLQASGGPYEQYF. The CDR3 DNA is TGTGCCAGCAGCTTACAGGCTAGCGGGGGGCCCTACGAGCAGTACTTC.

Here the CDR3 DNA reads TGTGCCAGCAGCTTGTATTTGGGAGAGGGGGAGACCCAGTACTTC. Amino acids: CASSLYLGEGETQYF. This chain connects TRBV5-6 to TRBJ2-5; D assignment may be TRBD1 or TRBD2 (5 bases each). CDR3 length equals 15 residues. V lost 1 base and J 5 bases, leaving 15 bases between the germline ends. Germline CDR1 is SGHDT and CDR2 is YYEEEE.

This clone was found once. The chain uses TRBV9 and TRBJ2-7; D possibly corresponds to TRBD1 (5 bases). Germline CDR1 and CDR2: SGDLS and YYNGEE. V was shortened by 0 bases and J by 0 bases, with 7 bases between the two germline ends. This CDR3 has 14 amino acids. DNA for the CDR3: TGTGCCAGCAGCGTAGACAGGAGCTCCTACGAGCAGTACTTC. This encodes CASSVDRSSYEQYF.

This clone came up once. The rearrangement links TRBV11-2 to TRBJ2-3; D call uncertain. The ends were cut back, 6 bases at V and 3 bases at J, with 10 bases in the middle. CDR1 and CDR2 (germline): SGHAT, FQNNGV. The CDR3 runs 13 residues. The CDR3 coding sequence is TGTGCCAGCAGTCGACCCTCGACAGATACGCAGTATTTT. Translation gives CASSRPSTDTQYF.

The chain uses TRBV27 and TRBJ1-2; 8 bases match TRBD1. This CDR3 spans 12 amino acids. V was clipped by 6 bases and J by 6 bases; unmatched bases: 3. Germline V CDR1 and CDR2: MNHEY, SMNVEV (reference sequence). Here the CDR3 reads CASRSTGDGYTF. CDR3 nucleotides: TGTGCCAGCAGATCGACAGGGGATGGCTACACCTTC.

The CDR3, as DNA: TGTGCCAGCAGTTTATGGGGGGGGGAGCTGTTTTTT. Translated, it gives CASSLWGGELFF. The J gene is TRBJ2-2, the V gene TRBV27, with D perhaps matching TRBD1 or TRBD2 (5 bases each). The V end was cut by 1 base, the J end by 8 bases, with 5 bases between. The CDR3 extends over 12 amino acids. Germline CDR1 and CDR2: MNHEY and SMNVEV (reference sequence).